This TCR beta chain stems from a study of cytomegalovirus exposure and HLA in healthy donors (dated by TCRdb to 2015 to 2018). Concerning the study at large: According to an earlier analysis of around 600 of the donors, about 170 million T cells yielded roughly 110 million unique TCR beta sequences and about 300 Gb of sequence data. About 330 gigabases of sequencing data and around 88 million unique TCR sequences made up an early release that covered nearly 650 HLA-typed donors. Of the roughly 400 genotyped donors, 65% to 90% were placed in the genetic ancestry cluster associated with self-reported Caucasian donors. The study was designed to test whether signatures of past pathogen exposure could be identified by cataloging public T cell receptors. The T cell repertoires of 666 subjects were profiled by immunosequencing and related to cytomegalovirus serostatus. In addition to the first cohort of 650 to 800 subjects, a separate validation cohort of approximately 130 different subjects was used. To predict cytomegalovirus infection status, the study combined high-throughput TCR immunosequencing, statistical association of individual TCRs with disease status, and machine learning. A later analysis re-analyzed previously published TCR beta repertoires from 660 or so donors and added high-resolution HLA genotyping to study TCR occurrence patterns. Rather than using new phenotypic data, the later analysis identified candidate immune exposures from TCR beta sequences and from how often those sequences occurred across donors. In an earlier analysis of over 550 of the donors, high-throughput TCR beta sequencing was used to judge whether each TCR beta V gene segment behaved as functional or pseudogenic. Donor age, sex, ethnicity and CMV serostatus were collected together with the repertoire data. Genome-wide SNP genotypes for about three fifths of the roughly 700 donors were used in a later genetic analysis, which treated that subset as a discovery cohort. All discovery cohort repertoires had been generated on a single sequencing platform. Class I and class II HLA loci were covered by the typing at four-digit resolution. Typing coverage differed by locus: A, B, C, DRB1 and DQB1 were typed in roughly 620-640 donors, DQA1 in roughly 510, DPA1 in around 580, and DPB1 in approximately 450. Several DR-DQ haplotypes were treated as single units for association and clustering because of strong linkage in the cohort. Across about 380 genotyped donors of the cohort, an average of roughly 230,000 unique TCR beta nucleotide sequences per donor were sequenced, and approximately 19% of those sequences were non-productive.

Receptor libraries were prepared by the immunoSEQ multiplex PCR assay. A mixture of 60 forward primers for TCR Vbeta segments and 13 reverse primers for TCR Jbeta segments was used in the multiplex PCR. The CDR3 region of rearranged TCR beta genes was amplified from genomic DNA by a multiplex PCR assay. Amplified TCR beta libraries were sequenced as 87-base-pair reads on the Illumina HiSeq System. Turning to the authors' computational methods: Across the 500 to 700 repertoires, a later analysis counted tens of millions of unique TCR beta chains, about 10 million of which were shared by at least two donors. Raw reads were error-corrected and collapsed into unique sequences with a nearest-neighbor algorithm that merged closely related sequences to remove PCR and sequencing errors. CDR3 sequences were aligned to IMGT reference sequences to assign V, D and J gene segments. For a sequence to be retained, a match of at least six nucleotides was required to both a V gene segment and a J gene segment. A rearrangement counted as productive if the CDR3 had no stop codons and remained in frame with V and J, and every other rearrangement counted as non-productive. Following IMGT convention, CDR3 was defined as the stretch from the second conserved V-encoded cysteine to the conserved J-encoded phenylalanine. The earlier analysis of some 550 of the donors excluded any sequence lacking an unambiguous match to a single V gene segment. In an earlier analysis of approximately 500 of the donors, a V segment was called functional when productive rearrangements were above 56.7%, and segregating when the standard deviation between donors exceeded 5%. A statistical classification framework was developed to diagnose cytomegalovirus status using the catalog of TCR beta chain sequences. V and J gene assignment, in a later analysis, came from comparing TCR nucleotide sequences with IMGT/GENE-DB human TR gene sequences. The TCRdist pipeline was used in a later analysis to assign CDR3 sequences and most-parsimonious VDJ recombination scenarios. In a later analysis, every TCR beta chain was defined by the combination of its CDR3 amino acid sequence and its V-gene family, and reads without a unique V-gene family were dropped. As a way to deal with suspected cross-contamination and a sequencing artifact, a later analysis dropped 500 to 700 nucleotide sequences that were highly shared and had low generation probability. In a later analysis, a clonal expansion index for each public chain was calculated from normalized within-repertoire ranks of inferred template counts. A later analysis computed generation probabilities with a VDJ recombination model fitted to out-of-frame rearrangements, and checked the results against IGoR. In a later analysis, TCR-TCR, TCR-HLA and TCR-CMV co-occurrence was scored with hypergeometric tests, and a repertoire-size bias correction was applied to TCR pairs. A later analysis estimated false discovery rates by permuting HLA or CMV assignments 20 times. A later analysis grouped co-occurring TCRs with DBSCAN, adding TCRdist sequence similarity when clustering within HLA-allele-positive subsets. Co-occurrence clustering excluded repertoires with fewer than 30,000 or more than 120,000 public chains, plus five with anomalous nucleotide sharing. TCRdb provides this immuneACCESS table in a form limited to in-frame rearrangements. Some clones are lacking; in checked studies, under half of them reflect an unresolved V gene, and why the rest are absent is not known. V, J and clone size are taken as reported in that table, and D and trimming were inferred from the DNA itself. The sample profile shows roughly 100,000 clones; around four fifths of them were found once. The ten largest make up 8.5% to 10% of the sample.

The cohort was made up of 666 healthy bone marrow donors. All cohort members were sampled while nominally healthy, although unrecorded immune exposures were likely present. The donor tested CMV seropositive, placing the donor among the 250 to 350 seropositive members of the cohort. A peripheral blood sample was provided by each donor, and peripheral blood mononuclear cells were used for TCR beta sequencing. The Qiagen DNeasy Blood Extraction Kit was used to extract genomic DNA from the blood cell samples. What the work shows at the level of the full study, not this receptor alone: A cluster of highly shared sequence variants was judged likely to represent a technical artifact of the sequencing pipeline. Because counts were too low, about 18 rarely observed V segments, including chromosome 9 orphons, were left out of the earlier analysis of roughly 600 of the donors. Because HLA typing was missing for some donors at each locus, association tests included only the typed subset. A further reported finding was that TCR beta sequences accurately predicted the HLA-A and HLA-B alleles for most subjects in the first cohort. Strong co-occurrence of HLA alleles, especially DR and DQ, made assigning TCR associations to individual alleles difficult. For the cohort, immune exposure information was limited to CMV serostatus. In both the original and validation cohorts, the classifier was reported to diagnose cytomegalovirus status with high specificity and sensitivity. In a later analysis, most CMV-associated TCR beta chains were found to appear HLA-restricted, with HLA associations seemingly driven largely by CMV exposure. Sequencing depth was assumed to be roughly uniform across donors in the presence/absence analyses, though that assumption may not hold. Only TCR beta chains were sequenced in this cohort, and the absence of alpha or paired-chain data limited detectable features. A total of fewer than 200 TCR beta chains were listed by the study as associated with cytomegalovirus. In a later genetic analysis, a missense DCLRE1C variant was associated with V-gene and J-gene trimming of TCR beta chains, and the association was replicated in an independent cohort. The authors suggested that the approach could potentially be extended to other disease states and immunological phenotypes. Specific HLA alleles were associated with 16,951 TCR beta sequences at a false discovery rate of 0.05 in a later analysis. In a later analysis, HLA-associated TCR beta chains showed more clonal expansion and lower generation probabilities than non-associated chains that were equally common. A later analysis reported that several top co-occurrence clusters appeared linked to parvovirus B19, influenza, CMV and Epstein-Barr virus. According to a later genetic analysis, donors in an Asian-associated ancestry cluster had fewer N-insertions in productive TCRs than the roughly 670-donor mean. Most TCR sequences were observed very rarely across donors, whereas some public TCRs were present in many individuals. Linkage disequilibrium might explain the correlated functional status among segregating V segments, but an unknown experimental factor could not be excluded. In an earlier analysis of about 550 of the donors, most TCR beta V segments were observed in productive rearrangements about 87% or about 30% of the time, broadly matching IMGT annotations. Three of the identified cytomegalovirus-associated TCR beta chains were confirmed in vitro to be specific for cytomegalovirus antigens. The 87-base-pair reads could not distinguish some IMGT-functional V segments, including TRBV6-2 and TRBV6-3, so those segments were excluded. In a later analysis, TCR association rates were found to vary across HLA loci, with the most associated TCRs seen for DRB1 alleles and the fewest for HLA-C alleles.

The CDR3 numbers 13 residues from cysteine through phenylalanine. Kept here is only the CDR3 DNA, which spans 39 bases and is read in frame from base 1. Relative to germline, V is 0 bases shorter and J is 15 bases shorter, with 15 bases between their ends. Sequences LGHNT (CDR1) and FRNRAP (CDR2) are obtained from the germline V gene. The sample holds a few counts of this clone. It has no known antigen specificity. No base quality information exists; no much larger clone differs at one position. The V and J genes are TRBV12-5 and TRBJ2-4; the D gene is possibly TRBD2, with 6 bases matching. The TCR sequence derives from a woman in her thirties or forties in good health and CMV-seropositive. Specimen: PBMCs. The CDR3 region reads CASGLVEGYSWYF. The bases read TGTGCTAGTGGTTTGGTGGAGGGGTATTCATGGTACTTC.